Below, 20 T cell receptor beta chains from the same sample are listed, as sequenced in a study of neurological immune-mediated disorders. MiXCR, applied by TCRdb to the 5' RACE reads, yields one record per CDR3 protein. The sample has about 74,000 distinct CDR3 sequences; around 5.2% are singletons. The sample was PBMCs. The receptor set was obtained from a man between 18 and 29 years old with multiple sclerosis.

This clonotype was detected ten times or more. CDR3 loop: CALEAGAGELFF. The CDR3 DNA sequence: TGTGCTCTAGAGGCGGGAGCCGGGGAGCTGTTTTTT. This rearrangement joins TRBV30 to TRBJ2-2; 7 bases line up with TRBD2. The length of the CDR3 is 12 residues. Germline V CDR1 and CDR2: GTSNPN, SVGIG (reference sequence).

This clonotype was counted at least ten times. The V gene is TRBV20-1, the J gene TRBJ2-1; D gene uncertain. CDR3 length: 13 residues. Trimming shortened V by 6 bases and J by 2 bases, and 11 bases separated the two germline ends. Germline lookup yields CDR1 DFQATT and CDR2 SNEGSKA (reference sequence). The CDR3 DNA reads TGCAGTGCCGTAAGGGTGGCCTACAATGAGCAGTTCTTC. Translating it yields CSAVRVAYNEQFF.

This clonotype occurred a few times. The chain recombines TRBV7-7 with TRBJ2-1; D gene uncertain. The germline V gene has CDR1 SSHAT and CDR2 FNYEAQ (reference sequence). V gave up 10 bases and J gave up 2 bases, with 12 bases separating them. The CDR3 contains 13 residues. Here the CDR3 DNA reads TGTGCCATCAACGGCGGAACCTACAATGAGCAGTTCTTC. It specifies CAINGGTYNEQFF.

This clonotype was observed at least ten times. The V gene is TRBV7-2, the J gene TRBJ2-1, with D tentatively TRBD1 (6 bases). Trimming pared 6 bases from V and 1 base from J, leaving 10 bases between. In germline, CDR1 is SGHTA, CDR2 FQGNSA. CDR3 length: 14 amino acids. CDR3 in amino acids: CASRAQGSYNEQFF. The DNA for the CDR3 is TGTGCCAGCAGGGCTCAGGGGTCCTACAATGAGCAGTTCTTC.

This clonotype was detected ten times or more. CDR3 amino acids: CASSSGTGAEAFF. DNA for the CDR3: TGTGCCAGCAGCTCCGGGACAGGAGCCGAAGCTTTCTTT. This chain connects TRBV28 to TRBJ1-1, with TRBD1 identical over 8 bases. The ends lost 6 bases at V and 8 bases at J; junction bases unmatched: 8. CDR3 size: 13 residues. CDR1 and CDR2 (germline): MDHEN, SYDVKM.

This clonotype was detected ten times or more. The chain is built from TRBV9 and TRBJ1-2; 7 positions agree with TRBD1. The germline V gene encodes CDR1 SGDLS and CDR2 YYNGEE. The CDR3 totals 18 residues. V lost 0 bases and J lost 7; bases outside the gene matches: 18. CDR3 residues: CASSVGAYHRGRLRGYTF. In DNA, the CDR3 is TGTGCCAGCAGCGTAGGGGCCTACCACAGGGGAAGATTGCGTGGCTACACCTTC.

This clonotype was detected many times. The CDR3 bases are TGCAGCGCCGAGGACAGGGGCTCCTACGAGCAGTACTTC. Protein: CSAEDRGSYEQYF. This chain links TRBV29-1 with TRBJ2-7; 9 bases fit TRBD1. Germline V gives CDR1 SQVTM, CDR2 ANQGSEA. J lost 0 bases, V lost 7 bases, and 4 bases had no gene match. The CDR3 runs 13 residues.

The sample holds many counts of this clonotype. This sequence joins TRBV5-1 and TRBJ2-1, with 7 bases lining up with TRBD2. The CDR3 is 17 amino acids. Trimming cost V 4 bases and J 8 bases; bases outside gene matches: 18. CDR1 is SGHRS, CDR2 YFSETQ, per germline. CDR3 sequence: CASSLYGGRANYDEQFF. The CDR3 coding sequence is TGCGCCAGCAGCCTCTACGGGGGGAGGGCCAATTACGATGAGCAGTTCTTC.

At least ten counts were recorded for this clonotype. A much larger clone lies one base from this, so it may be a read error. The chain combines TRBV29-1 with TRBJ2-1, with TRBD2 matching 7 bases. J lost 5 bases, V lost 7 bases, and 8 bases had no gene match. Germline V gene sequence: CDR1 SQVTM, CDR2 ANQGSEA. The CDR3 contains 13 residues. This chain's CDR3 is CSAGGKLNNEQFF. DNA of the CDR3: TGCAGCGCCGGGGGGAAATTGAACAATGAGCAGTTCTTC.

Many counts were recorded for this clonotype. The chain combines TRBV29-1 with TRBJ2-3; D is unclear. Looked up from germline, CDR1 is SQVTM and CDR2 is ANQGSEA. The CDR3 loop spans 12 amino acids. The V end was cut by 7 bases, the J end by 6 bases, with 14 bases between. CDR3 sequence reads: CSARDWIDTQYF. DNA of the CDR3: TGCAGCGCTAGAGACTGGATCGATACGCAGTATTTT.

This clonotype came up many times. The CDR3 DNA is TGTGCCAGCAGTTTAGGCAGGGGCCGGAGCAATCAGCCCCAGCATTTT. Residues: CASSLGRGRSNQPQHF. The V call is TRBV12-3 or TRBV12-4, the J call TRBJ1-5; D perhaps matches TRBD1 (6 bases). The CDR3 has 16 residues. V was trimmed by 1 base and J by 1 base, leaving 11 bases between them.

The sample holds many counts of this clonotype. The chain couples TRBV12-3 or TRBV12-4 to TRBJ1-6, with TRBD1 matching over 8 bases. The CDR3 consists of 14 residues. The V segment lost 4 bases and the J segment 6 bases; nucleotides outside the gene matches: 2. CDR3 residues: CASSSDRVNSPLHF. CDR3 nucleotides: TGTGCCAGCAGTTCGGACAGGGTTAATTCACCCCTCCACTTT.

The sample holds a few counts of this clonotype. The chain carries TRBV12-3 or TRBV12-4 and TRBJ1-2; no clear D gene. This CDR3 comprises 13 residues. The V end lost 7 bases, the J end lost 4 bases, and 13 bases lay between the germline ends. As DNA, the CDR3 is TGTGCCAGCAATGGGTCGACCACCTATGGCTACACCTTC. This gives the protein CASNGSTTYGYTF.

The sample holds many counts of this clonotype. The genes are TRBV29-1 and TRBJ2-1; 13 bases align to TRBD2. This CDR3 contains 12 residues. The V gene end was trimmed by 7 bases and the J gene end by 10 bases; junction bases not matched to a gene: 4. Germline V gene data show CDR1 as SQVTM and CDR2 as ANQGSEA. CDR3 loop: CSAPGLAGEQFF. The CDR3 nucleotides read TGCAGCGCGCCGGGACTAGCGGGAGAGCAGTTCTTC.

This clonotype was counted at least ten times. The chain uses TRBV10-3 and TRBJ2-7; no clear D gene. Germline lookup yields CDR1 ENHRY and CDR2 SYGVKD. Trimming cost V 10 bases and J 3 bases, with 4 bases left between them. The length of the CDR3 is 9 residues. DNA for the CDR3: TGTGCCACCCACTACGAGCAGTACTTC. It codes for CATHYEQYF.

The table lists this clonotype with many counts. The chain links TRBV29-1 to TRBJ1-5; TRBD1 is a possible D gene (6 bases). Germline-derived CDR1 and CDR2 are SQVTM and ANQGSEA. CDR3 length equals 14 residues. The ends were cut back, 6 bases at V and 6 bases at J, with 18 bases in the middle. The CDR3 DNA reads TGCAGCGTAGCTACAGGGTCAGGGATTCAGCCCCAGCATTTT. This codes for CSVATGSGIQPQHF.

Ten or more counts support this clonotype. This sequence joins TRBV4-3 and TRBJ2-1; D remains ambiguous. Germline V gene data show CDR1 as LGHNA and CDR2 as YSLEER. CDR3 size: 16 residues. Trimming shortened V by 0 bases and J by 1 base, and 10 bases separated the two germline ends. CDR3 nucleotide sequence: TGCGCCAGCAGCCAAGACGGGCAGACATCCTACAATGAGCAGTTCTTC. This encodes CASSQDGQTSYNEQFF.

This clonotype came up many times. The chain uses TRBV27 and TRBJ2-7; TRBD1 might be the D (5 bases). Germline V gene data show CDR1 as MNHEY and CDR2 as SMNVEV (reference sequence). V gave up 4 bases and J gave up 0 bases, with 10 bases separating them. The CDR3 is 14 residues long. The CDR3 DNA follows: TGTGCCAGCAGTTCCCAGGGAACCTCCTACGAGCAGTACTTC. Translated, it gives CASSSQGTSYEQYF.

This clonotype was seen at least ten times. The gene calls are TRBV5-1 and TRBJ2-5, with TRBD1 as a possible D gene (6 bases). The CDR3 totals 14 residues. CDR1 and CDR2 (germline): SGHRS, YFSETQ. V dropped 4 bases and J dropped 5 bases, with 15 bases sitting between them. The CDR3 DNA reads TGCGCCAGCAGCGCCGGACTGGGGGCGGAGACCCAGTACTTC. Its protein product is CASSAGLGAETQYF.

This clonotype was detected ten times or more. The chain carries TRBV20-1 and TRBJ2-7, with D hard to call. The CDR3 spans 14 residues. Germline V gene data show CDR1 as DFQATT and CDR2 as SNEGSKA (reference sequence). V lost 0 bases and J lost 6, with 15 bases in between. The CDR3 here is CSARDQARKGEQYF. The CDR3 DNA is TGCAGTGCTAGAGATCAGGCCAGAAAGGGCGAGCAGTACTTC.